Presented here are 13 T cell receptor beta chains from one specimen sequenced in a study of OX40 agonist ivuxolimab in advanced cancers. Profiling relied on immunoSEQ multiplex PCR, and the TCRdb table lists in-frame clones only, not all of them. The sample records more than 45,000 clones, around nine tenths being singletons. Sequencing was performed on CD4+ or CD8+ T cells sorted from blood, taken in a trial of the OX40 agonist ivuxolimab. The receptors here all came from an adult with an advanced solid tumor such as melanoma, head and neck, liver or kidney cancer.

The chain joins TRBV19 to TRBJ1-6; D is possibly TRBD1 (6 bases). Germline V lookup: CDR1 LNHDA, CDR2 SQIVND (reference sequence). V lost 7 bases, J lost 6 bases, and 16 bases lay in between. The CDR3 loop spans 15 amino acids. This CDR3 is CASTPRGAFNSPLHF. In DNA form, the CDR3 reads TGTGCCAGTACCCCCAGGGGCGCGTTTAATTCACCCCTCCACTTT. Full variable domain (missing parts from reference TRBV19 and TRBJ1-6): DGGITQSPKYLFRKEGQNVTLSCEQNLNHDAMYWYRQDPGQGLRLIYYSQIVNDFQKGDIAEGYSVSREKKESFPLTVTSAQKNPTAFYLCASTPRGAFNSPLHFGNGTRLTVT.

The V call is TRBV6-6, the J call TRBJ1-5; 7 bases line up with TRBD1. V was clipped by 2 bases and J by 5 bases; unmatched bases: 0. The germline V gene encodes CDR1 MNHNY and CDR2 SVGAGI (reference sequence). This CDR3 has 13 amino acids. CDR3 nucleotides: TGTGCCAGCAGTTACACAGGGGATCAGCCCCAGCATTTT. Amino acid sequence: CASSYTGDQPQHF.

This chain links TRBV6-5 with TRBJ2-2; D is unclear. CDR1 is MNHEY, CDR2 SVGAGI, per germline. CDR3 size: 14 residues. V was shortened by 0 bases and J by 1 base, with 3 bases between the two germline ends. CDR3 protein: CASSYSGNTGELFF. CDR3 bases: TGTGCCAGCAGTTACTCCGGGAACACCGGGGAGCTGTTTTTT.

This rearrangement joins TRBV18 to TRBJ2-4, with 8 bases lining up with TRBD2. Trimming removed 3 bases from V and 3 bases from J; junction bases left unmatched: 7. The CDR3 runs to 16 residues. Germline V gene data show CDR1 as KGHSH and CDR2 as LQKENI. CDR3 sequence (DNA): TGTGCCAGCTCACCGCAAAAGCGGGAGAGCAAAAACATTCAGTACTTC. It translates to CASSPQKRESKNIQYF.

This chain joins TRBV6-1 and TRBJ1-5; 7 nucleotides align to TRBD1. The CDR3 is 15 residues long. V lost 2 bases and J lost 5; bases outside the gene matches: 6. CDR1 MNHNS and CDR2 SASEGT come from the germline V gene. CDR3 nucleotides: TGTGCCAGCAGTGAACATGGGACAGAGGATCAGCCCCAGCATTTT. This gives the protein CASSEHGTEDQPQHF.

The V and J genes are TRBV6-6 and TRBJ1-1, with TRBD1 matching 10 bases. CDR3 length: 14 amino acids. J was trimmed by 10 bases and V by 0 bases; bases with no gene match: 5. Germline-derived CDR1 and CDR2 are MNHNY and SVGAGI (reference sequence). DNA of the CDR3: TGTGCCAGCAGTTACTCTCGACAGGGGGCCGGAGCTTTCTTT. This encodes CASSYSRQGAGAFF.

The genes are TRBV5-1 and TRBJ2-7; TRBD1 or TRBD2 may be the D gene (6 bases each). From germline, CDR1 is SGHRS and CDR2 YFSETQ. V was shortened by 0 bases and J by 3 bases, with 10 bases between the two germline ends. The CDR3 contains 14 residues. CDR3 nucleotides: TGCGCCAGCAGCTTGGGAGGGGGGAACTACGAGCAGTACTTC. Its translation: CASSLGGGNYEQYF.

Remarks on this clone: The sample holds other DNA sequences that translate to the same CDR3. This rearrangement joins TRBV5-1 to TRBJ1-4; 10 positions match TRBD1. This CDR3 is built from 14 residues. With V trimmed by 4 bases and J by 8 bases, 5 bases remained unmatched. CDR1 is SGHRS and CDR2 is YFSETQ in the germline V gene. The CDR3: CASSVTGGSEKLFF. CDR3 nucleotide sequence: TGCGCCAGCAGCGTGACAGGGGGCAGCGAAAAACTGTTTTTT.

The gene calls are TRBV30 and TRBJ2-3; 10 bases fit TRBD1. Germline CDR1 is GTSNPN and CDR2 is SVGIG (reference sequence). CDR3 length: 14 amino acids. Trimming removed 3 bases from V and 3 bases from J; junction bases left unmatched: 3. CDR3 amino acids: CAWRGTGETDTQYF. The CDR3 DNA reads as TGTGCCTGGAGAGGGACAGGGGAAACAGATACGCAGTATTTT.

The J gene is TRBJ2-4, the V gene TRBV18, with D perhaps matching TRBD1 or TRBD2 (5 bases each). This CDR3 has 14 amino acids. CDR1 is KGHSH, CDR2 LQKENI, per germline. Trimming took off 5 bases at V and 10 bases at J, with 18 bases between the two ends. CDR3 DNA: TGTGCCAGCTCAGCGACCGGGACCGAACATATTCAGTACTTC. Translating it yields CASSATGTEHIQYF.

CDR3 nucleotides: TGTGCCAGCAGCTTAGAGGCAGGGATGACCCTGTTTTTT. Translation: CASSLEAGMTLFF. The genes are TRBV7-9 and TRBJ1-4, with a weak D call TRBD1 (5 bases). Germline V gene sequence: CDR1 SEHNR, CDR2 FQNEAQ (reference sequence). The CDR3 contains 13 residues. Trimming shortened V by 1 base and J by 14 bases, and 14 bases separated the two germline ends.

The chain employs TRBV30 and TRBJ2-4; D perhaps matches TRBD1 (5 bases). The germline CDR1 and CDR2 sequences are GTSNPN and SVGIG (reference sequence). This CDR3 has 14 amino acids. V dropped 0 bases and J dropped 6 bases, with 12 bases sitting between them. The DNA of the CDR3 is TGTGCCTGGAGTGTGGGGCAATCCCCAAACATTCAGTACTTC. Residues: CAWSVGQSPNIQYF.

The rearrangement joins TRBV11-2 to TRBJ2-7; possibly TRBD2 for D (6 bases). Trimming left V 3 bases short and J 4 bases short, with 16 bases between. This CDR3 has 15 residues. Per germline, CDR1 SGHAT and CDR2 FQNNGV. DNA of the CDR3: TGTGCCAGCAGCTTCAGACTAGATCGGGCGTACGAGCAGTACTTC. This codes for CASSFRLDRAYEQYF.